This T cell receptor beta chain was obtained from a study of cytomegalovirus exposure and HLA in healthy donors. Vbeta (60) and Jbeta (13) primers were used in the PCR. Only in-frame clones appear in the TCRdb table, and some are missing; sequencing was by immunoSEQ multiplex PCR. The table has 120,000 or so clones, approximately 80% seen once; the top ten hold 0.2% to 0.25%. The CDR3 is 16 amino acids. Germline CDR1 and CDR2: LNHDA and SQIVND (reference sequence). The V and J ends lost 5 bases and 9 bases, in that order; junction bases with no gene match: 10. Sequencing was performed on PBMCs. This clonotype originated in a man over 45 in good health and CMV-seronegative. The rearrangement links TRBV19 to TRBJ2-2; 12 bases line up with TRBD1. The CDR3 DNA reads TGTGCCAGTAGTGTAGGGACAGGGGGCGTTCGGTGGGAGCTGTTTTTT. Translating it yields CASSVGTGGVRWELFF.